What follows are 26 T cell receptor beta chains derived from one specimen sequenced in a study of shared clonotypes between healthy human individuals. In the naive CD8 group, cells lacked CD45RO and were positively selected for CCR7, so terminally differentiated effector memory CD45RA+ cells were left out. TCRdb's table, derived via immunoSEQ multiplex PCR, lists solely in-frame clones and lacks some. The sample yields more than 2 million clones, about 95% seen once. Specimen: naive CD8+ T cells sorted from blood. The receptors shown here come from a man between 18 and 29 years old in good health.

This clone came up a few times. The chain couples TRBV4-1 to TRBJ2-7; tentative D call: TRBD2 (5 bases). This CDR3 region has 15 residues. Trimming cost V 0 bases and J 2 bases, with 11 bases left between them. Germline V CDR1 and CDR2: MGHRA, YSYEKL. The CDR3 is CASSQEGGTTYEQYF. CDR3 DNA sequence: TGCGCCAGCAGCCAAGAAGGAGGAACTACCTACGAGCAGTACTTC.

The J gene is TRBJ2-7, the V gene TRBV23-1; D is perhaps TRBD1 or TRBD2 (5 bases each). TRBV23-1 carries the ORF label, with uncertain function. The length of the CDR3 is 15 residues. V was cut by 1 base and J by 4 bases, with 14 bases left in between. CDR3 sequence reads: CASSQLGRKIYEQYF. CDR3 coding DNA: TGCGCCAGCAGTCAATTGGGACGGAAGATATACGAGCAGTACTTC.

The CDR3 reads CASSLLGGPTEAFF. In DNA, the CDR3 is TGTGCCAGCAGCCTTCTGGGCGGGCCTACTGAAGCTTTCTTT. This sequence joins TRBV14 and TRBJ1-1, with D hard to call. The CDR3 length is 14 residues. V lost 4 bases, J lost 5 bases, and 14 bases lay in between. The germline V gene has CDR1 SGHDN and CDR2 FVKESK.

The gene calls are TRBV30 and TRBJ2-1; a possible D gene is TRBD2 (5 bases). Trimming took 1 base from V and 9 from J, leaving 16 bases between them. Germline CDR1 is GTSNPN and CDR2 is SVGIG (reference sequence). The CDR3 is 14 residues long. This CDR3 reads CAWSALDLSGEQFF. The DNA for the CDR3 is TGTGCCTGGAGTGCCCTCGATCTCAGCGGTGAGCAGTTCTTC.

V usage is TRBV6-1 and J usage is TRBJ2-2; tentative D call: TRBD2 (5 bases). The length of the CDR3 is 15 residues. CDR1 MNHNS and CDR2 SASEGT come from the germline V gene. Trimming left V 6 bases short and J 7 bases short, with 18 bases between. Written as DNA, the CDR3 is TGTGCCAGCAGGGAGGTAGGATTAGCCGGCGGGGAGCTGTTTTTT. Amino acid sequence: CASREVGLAGGELFF.

A few counts support this clone. The chain couples TRBV27 to TRBJ1-6, with D perhaps matching TRBD1 (6 bases). CDR1 is MNHEY and CDR2 is SMNVEV in the germline V gene (reference sequence). Trimming shortened V by 2 bases and J by 6 bases, and 11 bases separated the two germline ends. CDR3 length: 15 amino acids. CDR3 coding DNA: TGTGCCAGCAGTTTAACGGGACACTTTAATTCACCCCTCCACTTT. This gives the protein CASSLTGHFNSPLHF.

This rearrangement joins TRBV7-9 to TRBJ2-7, with D perhaps being TRBD1 or TRBD2 (6 bases each). Trimming removed 5 bases from V and 0 bases from J, with 17 bases in between. The CDR3 covers 16 residues. Per the germline V gene, CDR1 is SEHNR and CDR2 is FQNEAQ (reference sequence). CDR3 protein: CASSPRVGGTSYEQYF. The CDR3 nucleotides read TGTGCCAGCAGCCCGCGGGTAGGGGGGACCTCCTACGAGCAGTACTTC.

J is TRBJ1-2 and V is TRBV30, with D possibly being TRBD1 (6 bases). The ends were cut back, 0 bases at V and 3 bases at J, with 17 bases in the middle. Germline V gene lookup returns CDR1 GTSNPN and CDR2 SVGIG (reference sequence). There are 16 residues in the CDR3. CDR3 amino acids: CAWSVGGGLVYYGYTF. The CDR3, as DNA: TGTGCCTGGAGTGTAGGGGGGGGATTGGTTTACTATGGCTACACCTTC.

V usage is TRBV6-1 and J usage is TRBJ2-5; D remains unclear. There are 13 residues in the CDR3. Trimming took 4 bases from V and 0 from J, leaving 6 bases between them. Germline CDR1 reads MNHNS; CDR2 reads SASEGT. CDR3 in DNA: TGTGCCAGCAGTGGGCCGTACCAAGAGACCCAGTACTTC. Its translation: CASSGPYQETQYF.

This clone was found once. Other DNA sequences in this sample translate to the same CDR3. This chain joins TRBV30 and TRBJ2-1; TRBD2 agrees at 8 bases. V shed 0 bases, J shed 8 bases, and the junction held 6 bases outside the gene matches. CDR3 length equals 14 residues. Germline CDR1 GTSNPN, CDR2 SVGIG (reference sequence). CDR3 DNA sequence: TGTGCCTGGAGTGTAGGCGGGGGGCCCGATGAGCAGTTCTTC. Translating it yields CAWSVGGGPDEQFF.

The chain has TRBV7-6 and TRBJ2-7; perhaps TRBD2 as D (5 bases). This CDR3 contains 13 residues. From germline, CDR1 is SGHVS and CDR2 FNYEAQ. The V gene lost 6 bases and the J gene lost 2 bases, with 11 bases spanning the gap. CDR3 protein: CASRPGETYEQYF. The CDR3, as DNA: TGTGCCAGCAGGCCTGGGGAGACCTACGAGCAGTACTTC.

V is TRBV6-5 and J is TRBJ2-7, with D maybe TRBD2 (5 bases). Trimming took off 2 bases at V and 0 bases at J, with 11 bases between the two ends. CDR3 length equals 15 residues. Germline lookup yields CDR1 MNHEY and CDR2 SVGAGI. CDR3 protein: CASSYTSGLSYEQYF. The CDR3, as DNA: TGTGCCAGCAGTTACACGAGCGGCCTCTCCTACGAGCAGTACTTC.

In this sample, this clone turned up a few times. The chain has TRBV6-1 and TRBJ1-6, with 7 nucleotides matching TRBD1. The CDR3 spans 14 residues. Germline assignment: CDR1 MNHNS and CDR2 SASEGT. J was trimmed by 9 bases and V by 4 bases; bases with no gene match: 6. The CDR3 sequence: CASSGRQGGSPLHF. The CDR3 region has the DNA TGTGCCAGCAGTGGAAGACAGGGTGGTTCACCCCTCCACTTT.

The DNA of the CDR3 is TGTGCCAGCAGCTTACCCGGGTATCTCGAGCAGTACTTC. Protein product: CASSLPGYLEQYF. V gene TRBV5-4 combines with J gene TRBJ2-7; D not certain. Trimming shortened V by 2 bases and J by 6 bases, and 12 bases separated the two germline ends. The CDR3 is 13 amino acids. Looked up from germline, CDR1 is SGHNT and CDR2 is YYREEE (reference sequence).

The V and J genes are TRBV28 and TRBJ1-1, with a tentative D call TRBD1 (5 bases). V gave up 5 bases and J gave up 3 bases, with 19 bases separating them. CDR1 is MDHEN and CDR2 is SYDVKM in the germline V gene. CDR3 length: 16 amino acids. CDR3 coding DNA: TGTGCCAGCAGTGCCTACGGGGGGATGGGTGACACTGAAGCTTTCTTT. It specifies CASSAYGGMGDTEAFF.

This clone has just a few counts. This chain connects TRBV2 to TRBJ2-7; 11 nucleotides agree with TRBD2. This CDR3 region has 16 residues. J was trimmed by 3 bases and V by 1 base; bases with no gene match: 5. The V gene's germline CDR1 is SNHLY and CDR2 FYNNEI. The chain's CDR3 is CASSEGGLAGGYEQYF. In DNA form, the CDR3 reads TGTGCCAGCAGTGAAGGTGGCCTAGCGGGGGGCTACGAGCAGTACTTC.

The chain combines TRBV7-9 with TRBJ1-1; weak D call: TRBD1 (6 bases). Germline assignment: CDR1 SEHNR and CDR2 FQNEAQ (reference sequence). Between the trimmed V and J ends, which lost 1 base and 0 bases, there was a span of 9 bases. CDR3 length equals 15 residues. CDR3 protein: CASSLDGGLNTEAFF. CDR3 DNA: TGTGCCAGCAGCTTAGATGGGGGCCTGAACACTGAAGCTTTCTTT. Supplemented by reference TRBV7-9 and TRBJ1-1, the full variable domain reads DTGVSQNPRHKITKRGQNVTFRCDPISEHNRLYWYRQTLGQGPEFLTYFQNEAQLEKSRLLSDRFSAERPKGSFSTLEIQRTEQGDSAMYLCASSLDGGLNTEAFFGQGTRLTVV.

Comments on this clone: The same CDR3 also results from other DNA sequences found in this sample. The chain carries TRBV30 and TRBJ2-7; D tentatively fits TRBD1 or TRBD2 (5 bases each). Germline CDR1 is GTSNPN and CDR2 is SVGIG (reference sequence). V was cut by 2 bases and J by 1 base, with 9 bases left in between. This CDR3 contains 13 residues. CDR3 in DNA: TGTGCCTGGAGTACCGGGGCATCCTACGAGCAGTACTTC. It specifies CAWSTGASYEQYF.

J is TRBJ2-7 and V is TRBV27; TRBD2 matches 7 bases. J was trimmed by 2 bases and V by 6 bases; bases with no gene match: 7. Germline V gene lookup returns CDR1 MNHEY and CDR2 SMNVEV (reference sequence). The CDR3 consists of 14 residues. The CDR3 reads CASRLGLAAYEQYF. The CDR3 DNA reads as TGTGCCAGCAGGTTGGGGCTAGCGGCCTACGAGCAGTACTTC.

The gene calls are TRBV13 and TRBJ2-2, with TRBD2 identical over 14 bases. The V gene's germline CDR1 is PRHDT and CDR2 FYEKMQ (reference sequence). This CDR3 has 18 residues. Trimming removed 5 bases from V and 0 bases from J; junction bases left unmatched: 5. CDR3 region: CASSPGLAGVSNTGELFF. The CDR3, as DNA: TGTGCCAGCAGCCCGGGACTAGCGGGAGTTTCGAACACCGGGGAGCTGTTTTTT.

This clone was counted once. The V call is TRBV30, the J call TRBJ1-4; TRBD1 might be the D (5 bases). V was pared by 7 bases and J by 6 bases, with 18 bases between. The CDR3 spans 14 residues. In germline, CDR1 is GTSNPN, CDR2 SVGIG (reference sequence). This chain's CDR3 is CASSQAGSYEKLFF. The CDR3 DNA is TGTGCCTCAAGTCAAGCAGGGAGTTATGAAAAACTGTTTTTT.

The CDR3 bases are TGTGCCAGCAGCTTAGTTTTCGGTTGGGGGTACACAGATACGCAGTATTTT. This gives the protein CASSLVFGWGYTDTQYF. The chain couples TRBV7-2 to TRBJ2-3, with D perhaps given as TRBD1 or TRBD2 (5 bases each). The germline V and J ends were trimmed by 1 base and 2 bases, with 16 bases remaining between them. Germline values: CDR1 SGHTA, CDR2 FQGNSA. The CDR3 runs 17 residues.

This chain links TRBV5-4 with TRBJ2-3; 8 bases are a match to TRBD2. Looked up from germline, CDR1 is SGHNT and CDR2 is YYREEE (reference sequence). J gave up 0 bases and V 4 bases, and 4 bases lay outside the gene matches. The CDR3 covers 15 residues. The CDR3 coding sequence is TGTGCCAGCAGCCCGGCTAGCGGGAGCACAGATACGCAGTATTTT. Translating it yields CASSPASGSTDTQYF.

V gene TRBV7-9 combines with J gene TRBJ2-1; D perhaps matches TRBD1 (5 bases). Trimming took 1 base from V and 2 from J, leaving 6 bases between them. From germline, CDR1 is SEHNR and CDR2 FQNEAQ (reference sequence). This CDR3 spans 14 amino acids. CDR3 nucleotides: TGTGCCAGCAGCTTAGAAGGGGCCTACAATGAGCAGTTCTTC. Amino acid sequence: CASSLEGAYNEQFF.

The rearrangement uses TRBV27 and TRBJ1-2, with a tentative D call TRBD1 (6 bases). CDR1 is MNHEY, CDR2 SMNVEV, per germline (reference sequence). This CDR3 has 14 amino acids. Trimming took off 3 bases at V and 2 bases at J, with 10 bases between the two ends. CDR3 sequence reads: CASSFRGGNYGYTF. DNA for the CDR3: TGTGCCAGCAGTTTCAGGGGAGGCAACTATGGCTACACCTTC.

V and J are TRBV23-1 and TRBJ1-6; 9 bases are a match to TRBD1. TRBV23-1 is given ORF status, its function remaining uncertain. The CDR3 has 15 amino acids. The J segment lost 5 bases and the V segment lost 7 bases, leaving 6 bases of the junction unmatched. This CDR3 reads CASNLQGANNSPLHF. The CDR3 DNA reads TGCGCCAGCAATCTACAGGGGGCAAATAATTCACCCCTCCACTTT.